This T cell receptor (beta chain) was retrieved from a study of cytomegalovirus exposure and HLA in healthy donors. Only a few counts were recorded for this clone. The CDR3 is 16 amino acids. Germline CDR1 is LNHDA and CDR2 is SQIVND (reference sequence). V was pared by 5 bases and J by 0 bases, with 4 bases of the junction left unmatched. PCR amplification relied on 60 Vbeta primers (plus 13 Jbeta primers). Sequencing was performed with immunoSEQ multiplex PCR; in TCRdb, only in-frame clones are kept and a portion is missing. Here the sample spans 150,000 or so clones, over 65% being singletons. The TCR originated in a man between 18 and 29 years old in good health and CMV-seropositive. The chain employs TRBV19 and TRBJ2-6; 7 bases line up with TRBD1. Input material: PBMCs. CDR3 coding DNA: TGTGCCAGTAGTCTGGGACAGAGCTCTGGGGCCAACGTCCTGACTTTC. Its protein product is CASSLGQSSGANVLTF.